This TCR beta chain comes out of a study of PD-L1 blockade in urothelial cancer. Study-level background: Starting around 2014, patients were given atezolizumab (1,200 mg intravenously every 3 weeks). A median blood sample held around 150,000 T cells and roughly 79,000 unique TCRs.

The CDR3 sequence is 16 residues long. The J segment lost 0 bases and the V segment lost 4 bases, leaving 6 bases of the junction unmatched. Germline V CDR1 and CDR2: SGHRS, YFSETQ. Time point specified: peripheral blood 6 weeks after treatment start. Every patient provided from 1 to 8 samples, collected pretreatment and on-treatment. Method: immunoSEQ multiplex PCR; TCRdb's copy keeps in-frame clones and lacks some. The sample carries more than 90,000 clones, more than 85% recorded once. The specimen was PBMCs, collected around atezolizumab (anti-PD-L1) treatment. The chain recombines TRBV5-1 with TRBJ1-2; 10 bases are shared with TRBD1. The sequence was collected from a man aged 60-69 years with urothelial cancer. DNA of the CDR3: TGCGCCAGCAGCCGATCCGGACAGGGGGCTAACTATGGCTACACCTTC. As protein: CASSRSGQGANYGYTF.